The 17 T cell receptor beta chains reported below all come from one sample, sequenced in a study of beta chain features in type 1 diabetes. Study results and limitations: Among all four CD4+ subsets, Type 1 diabetes patients had TCRB CDR3s that were moderately but significantly shorter.

The antigens these receptors bind are not known. Reverse transcribing all isolated RNA meant expressed TCRB transcripts were sequenced. Clones were read by immunoSEQ multiplex PCR, and TCRdb kept only the in-frame ones, dropping some. Of hundreds of thousands of clones in the sample, roughly an eighth were seen once. Sequenced material: naive CD4+ T cells from blood. These receptors came from a man younger than 40 with type 1 diabetes.

The sample holds one count of this clone. V is TRBV2 and J is TRBJ2-5, with TRBD2 matching over 7 bases. V was pared by 4 bases and J by 0 bases, with 8 bases of the junction left unmatched. The CDR3 length is 16 residues. Germline CDR1 is SNHLY and CDR2 is FYNNEI. The CDR3 bases are TGTGCCAGCAGTGCGGCGGGCGGGAGAGACCAAGAGACCCAGTACTTC. Translating it yields CASSAAGGRDQETQYF.

This clone was seen only a few times. The chain recombines TRBV5-1 with TRBJ2-6; 7 nucleotides align to TRBD1. Germline assignment: CDR1 SGHRS and CDR2 YFSETQ. After removal of 4 bases from V and 2 bases from J, the junction contained 3 bases not matched to a gene. The CDR3 length is 15 residues. Here the CDR3 DNA reads TGCGCCAGCAGCAAGGGGGCGGCTGGGGCCAACGTCCTGACTTTC. Protein sequence: CASSKGAAGANVLTF. Full variable domain (missing parts from reference TRBV5-1 and TRBJ2-6): KAGVTQTPRYLIKTRGQQVTLSCSPISGHRSVSWYQQTPGQGLQFLFEYFSETQRNKGNFPGRFSGRQFSNSRSEMNVSTLELGDSALYLCASSKGAAGANVLTFGAGSRLTVL.

This sequence joins TRBV5-1 and TRBJ1-1; a possible D gene is TRBD1 (5 bases). This CDR3 comprises 13 residues. Germline assignment: CDR1 SGHRS and CDR2 YFSETQ. V dropped 0 bases and J dropped 7 bases, with 10 bases sitting between them. The CDR3 nucleotides are TGCGCCAGCAGCTTGGGACAGCAGGTTGAAGCTTTCTTT. Its protein product is CASSLGQQVEAFF.

This chain links TRBV5-1 with TRBJ2-1; D not certain. The CDR3 extends over 15 amino acids. In germline, CDR1 is SGHRS, CDR2 YFSETQ. Trimming removed 7 bases at V and 2 bases at J, with 16 bases between. CDR3 bases: TGCGCCAGCCGGCTAGGAACGCCCCCCTACAATGAGCAGTTCTTC. Amino acids: CASRLGTPPYNEQFF. Full variable domain (missing parts from reference TRBV5-1 and TRBJ2-1): KAGVTQTPRYLIKTRGQQVTLSCSPISGHRSVSWYQQTPGQGLQFLFEYFSETQRNKGNFPGRFSGRQFSNSRSEMNVSTLELGDSALYLCASRLGTPPYNEQFFGPGTRLTVL.

This clone has just a few counts. No DNA is shown, since the ends of the CDR3 on it are uncertain; the CDR3 is the one TCRdb lists. The chain's CDR3 is CASSTSRGRAGANVLTF. This chain joins TRBV7-3 and TRBJ2-6; the listed D gene, TRBD2, was not tested against the DNA. CDR1 SGHTA and CDR2 FQGTGA come from the germline V gene. The CDR3 is 17 amino acids long, termini counted.

J is TRBJ2-7 and V is TRBV28; the match to TRBD2 covers 9 bases. The CDR3 is made up of 14 amino acids. The germline CDR1 and CDR2 sequences are MDHEN and SYDVKM. Trimming cost V 6 bases and J 3 bases; bases outside gene matches: 6. For the CDR3, the DNA is TGTGCCAGCAGCCGCCTGACTAGCGGCTACGAGCAGTACTTC. The encoded protein is CASSRLTSGYEQYF. Full variable domain (rest looked up from reference TRBV28 and TRBJ2-7): DVKVTQSSRYLVKRTGEKVFLECVQDMDHENMFWYRQDPGLGLRLIYFSYDVKMKEKGDIPEGYSVSREKKERFSLILESASTNQTSMYLCASSRLTSGYEQYFGPGTRLTVT.

This chain uses TRBV6-1 with TRBJ2-6, with D hard to call. The CDR3 is 14 residues long. CDR1 MNHNS and CDR2 SASEGT come from the germline V gene. V dropped 8 bases and J dropped 0 bases, with 8 bases sitting between them. The CDR3: CASDHSSGANVLTF. CDR3 nucleotides: TGTGCCAGCGACCACAGCTCTGGGGCCAACGTCCTGACTTTC.

The chain combines TRBV5-1 with TRBJ2-2, with TRBD2 matching over 15 bases. CDR1 is SGHRS, CDR2 YFSETQ, per germline. J gave up 6 bases and V 3 bases, and 0 bases lay outside the gene matches. The CDR3 contains 15 residues. The CDR3 DNA sequence: TGCGCCAGCAGCTGGACTAGCGGGAGGGCCGGGGAGCTGTTTTTT. Amino acid sequence: CASSWTSGRAGELFF.

This clone was observed a few times. The sample has other DNA sequences that encode this CDR3 too. This chain uses TRBV18 with TRBJ2-3, with D possibly matching TRBD2 (5 bases). The CDR3 extends over 14 amino acids. V was pared by 1 base and J by 2 bases, with 7 bases between. The germline gives CDR1 KGHSH, CDR2 LQKENI. The CDR3 nucleotides are TGTGCCAGCTCACCACAGCGGTCCACAGATACGCAGTATTTT. This gives the protein CASSPQRSTDTQYF.

V and J are TRBV28 and TRBJ2-2; possible D gene TRBD1, 5 bases. The CDR3 loop spans 16 amino acids. Deletions cut 6 bases from V and 4 bases from J, with 18 bases between. Germline CDR1 reads MDHEN; CDR2 reads SYDVKM. The CDR3 DNA reads as TGTGCCAGCAGCCCAGGGCTGGGGAAGGGCACCGGGGAGCTGTTTTTT. Its protein is CASSPGLGKGTGELFF.

The chain links TRBV7-2 to TRBJ2-1, with 12 bases that match TRBD2. Germline V lookup: CDR1 SGHTA, CDR2 FQGNSA. The CDR3 runs 16 residues. The V gene end was trimmed by 6 bases and the J gene end by 5 bases; junction bases not matched to a gene: 8. CDR3 sequence (DNA): TGTGCCAGCAGTTCCGGGACTAGCGGGTCCCACAATGAGCAGTTCTTC. This sequence encodes CASSSGTSGSHNEQFF.

This clone appeared a few times. The DNA of the CDR3 is TGTGCCAGCAGGACAGGGGGCGGCACCGGGGAGCTGTTTTTT. Translation: CASRTGGGTGELFF. The chain is built from TRBV19 and TRBJ2-2; TRBD1 aligns across 11 bases. The CDR3 is 14 residues long. The J segment lost 4 bases and the V segment lost 9 bases, leaving 4 bases of the junction unmatched. Per the germline V gene, CDR1 is LNHDA and CDR2 is SQIVND (reference sequence).

This sequence joins TRBV28 and TRBJ2-1; 8 bases line up with TRBD2. The germline CDR1 and CDR2 sequences are MDHEN and SYDVKM. The CDR3 is made up of 9 amino acids. The CDR3: CASGGEQFF. The CDR3 DNA is TGTGCATCGGGGGGGGAGCAGTTCTTC. Looking up the rest from reference TRBV28 and TRBJ2-1 gives the full variable domain: DVKVTQSSRYLVKRTGEKVFLECVQDMDHENMFWYRQDPGLGLRLIYFSYDVKMKEKGDIPEGYSVSREKKERFSLILESASTNQTSMYLCASGGEQFFGPGTRLTVL.

This clone was counted between two and nine times. V gene TRBV30 combines with J gene TRBJ1-1, with 8 bases aligning to TRBD1. V was pared by 1 base and J by 2 bases, with 3 bases of the junction left unmatched. Germline V gives CDR1 GTSNPN, CDR2 SVGIG (reference sequence). The CDR3 length is 14 residues. The CDR3 bases are TGTGCCTGGAGTGCTGGACAGGGAAACACTGAAGCTTTCTTT. Protein: CAWSAGQGNTEAFF.

V is TRBV11-2 and J is TRBJ2-3, with TRBD1 matching over 8 bases. The germline V gene has CDR1 SGHAT and CDR2 FQNNGV. V shed 6 bases, J shed 5 bases, and the junction held 7 bases outside the gene matches. The length of the CDR3 is 14 residues. The CDR3 bases are TGTGCCAGCAGTCGAGGACAGGGTGTAGATACGCAGTATTTT. Translated, it gives CASSRGQGVDTQYF.

This clone was seen a handful of times. The CDR3 loop reads CSVLSGLHGDEQYF. In DNA, the CDR3 is TGCAGCGTCCTTAGCGGCCTACATGGAGACGAGCAGTACTTC. The chain carries TRBV29-1 and TRBJ2-7, with a weak D call TRBD2 (6 bases). The germline CDR1 and CDR2 sequences are SQVTM and ANQGSEA. This CDR3 is built from 14 residues. V lost 6 bases, J lost 5 bases, and 20 bases lay in between.

The chain couples TRBV19 to TRBJ1-1; 10 bases match TRBD1. This CDR3 spans 18 amino acids. Germline V gene data show CDR1 as LNHDA and CDR2 as SQIVND (reference sequence). Unmatched junction bases numbered 22, after V lost 11 bases and J lost 4 bases. CDR3 bases: TGTGCCCCGCCTCTTACGGGGACAGGGGTTTACTCGGGCACTGAAGCTTTCTTT. Amino acids: CAPPLTGTGVYSGTEAFF.